The rows below give T cell receptor beta chains drawn from one sample of a study of blood T cell repertoires in COVID-19. TCRdb's table, derived via immunoSEQ multiplex PCR, lists solely in-frame clones and lacks some. The sample records about 130,000 clones, over 65% being singletons. The sample taken for sequencing was PBMCs or T cells enriched from blood (not recorded which). The source of these receptors is a woman aged 45-65 years who had recovered from COVID-19. The CDR3 runs from the conserved cysteine through the conserved F or W. The D gene is left open where the match is weak. For some rows the clone size is stated as once, few or many, or as a class when expanded; others skip it.

TRBD1	TRBV5-6	TRBJ2-7	.	CASSWTGDEQYF	TGTGCCAGCAGCTGGACAGGGGACGAGCAGTACTTC
.	TRBV30	TRBJ2-7	few	CAWSVFGRRLDSYEQYF	TGTGCCTGGAGTGTATTTGGGAGGCGGCTGGATTCCTACGAGCAGTACTTC
TRBD1	TRBV25-1	TRBJ1-1	.	CASSAGQSAFF	TGTGCCAGCAGTGCGGGACAGTCGGCTTTCTTT
.	TRBV30	TRBJ1-1	.	CAWSYNAGTEAFF	TGTGCCTGGAGTTACAACGCGGGCACTGAAGCTTTCTTT
.	TRBV15	TRBJ2-7	.	CATSRDMGHEQYF	TGTGCCACCAGCAGAGATATGGGGCACGAGCAGTACTTC
.	TRBV5-5	TRBJ2-1	.	CASSLTRAGNEQFF	TGTGCCAGCAGCTTAACACGGGCGGGCAATGAGCAGTTCTTC
TRBD1	TRBV4-1	TRBJ1-1	.	CASSHPTTGTNTEAFF	TGCGCCAGCAGCCATCCAACGACAGGGACGAACACTGAAGCTTTCTTT
.	TRBV6-2/TRBV6-3	TRBJ1-3	.	CASSRTTLLSGNTIYF	TGTGCCAGCAGCCGGACTACGCTACTCTCTGGAAACACCATATATTTT
.	TRBV9	TRBJ1-1	.	CASSVAEVTEAFF	TGTGCCAGCAGCGTAGCGGAGGTCACTGAAGCTTTCTTT
.	TRBV28	TRBJ1-2	.	CASSLSSGIPPYGYTF	TGTGCCAGCAGTTTAAGCTCAGGGATCCCGCCCTATGGCTACACCTTC
.	TRBV6-2/TRBV6-3	TRBJ1-2	few	CASSYSRGDGYTF	TGTGCCAGCAGTTACAGCAGGGGAGATGGCTACACCTTC
TRBD1	TRBV5-1	TRBJ2-1	.	CASSSPGQGINEQFF	TGCGCCAGCAGCTCCCCGGGACAGGGAATCAATGAGCAGTTCTTC
TRBD1	TRBV30	TRBJ2-7	.	CAWMDPGGNGYEQYF	TGTGCCTGGATGGACCCAGGGGGCAATGGCTACGAGCAGTACTTC
.	TRBV7-8	TRBJ1-6	.	CASSLAEGTNSPLHF	TGTGCCAGCAGCTTAGCGGAGGGTACAAATTCACCCCTCCACTTT
.	TRBV28	TRBJ1-1	once	CASSWVTGTEAFF	TGTGCCAGCAGTTGGGTCACGGGCACTGAAGCTTTCTTT
.	TRBV6-5	TRBJ1-1	once	CASSYSPQGDTEAFF	TGTGCCAGCAGTTACTCTCCCCAAGGGGACACTGAAGCTTTCTTT
.	TRBV12-3/TRBV12-4	TRBJ2-5	.	CASRRTQETQYF	TGTGCCAGCAGAAGGACACAAGAGACCCAGTACTTC
TRBD1	TRBV7-3	TRBJ1-2	.	CASRPGTGDYGYTF	TGTGCCTCGAGACCCGGGACAGGAGACTATGGCTACACCTTC
.	TRBV12-3/TRBV12-4	TRBJ1-2	.	CASSLGPNYGYTF	TGTGCCAGCAGTTTAGGGCCTAACTATGGCTACACCTTC
TRBD1	TRBV7-2	TRBJ1-6	.	CASSSGTGWGYNSPLHF	TGTGCCAGCAGCTCCGGGACAGGGTGGGGGTATAATTCACCCCTCCACTTT
.	TRBV9	TRBJ1-1	.	CASSVEQGNTEAFF	TGTGCCAGCAGCGTAGAACAGGGGAACACTGAAGCTTTCTTT
.	TRBV24-1	TRBJ2-1	.	CATSDSRNDNEQFF	TGTGCCACCAGTGATAGTAGAAACGACAATGAGCAGTTCTTC
TRBD2	TRBV5-1	TRBJ2-7	.	CASSPGTTYEQYF	TGCGCCAGCAGCCCCGGGACTACCTACGAGCAGTACTTC
TRBD1	TRBV28	TRBJ1-1	.	CASSRRTGWSNTEAFF	TGTGCCAGCAGCCGTAGGACAGGGTGGAGTAACACTGAAGCTTTCTTT
.	TRBV11-2	TRBJ1-1	.	CASSLRGIEAFF	TGTGCCAGCAGCTTACGGGGTATTGAAGCTTTCTTT
.	TRBV7-9	TRBJ1-4	.	CASSLGLPSGEKLFF	TGTGCCAGCAGCTTAGGACTGCCCTCCGGTGAAAAACTGTTTTTT
.	TRBV7-9	TRBJ2-5	.	CASSFFLQETQYF	TGTGCCAGCAGCTTCTTTCTTCAAGAGACCCAGTACTTC
.	TRBV7-6	TRBJ1-2	.	CASSPDSYTF	TGTGCCAGCAGCCCAGATTCCTACACCTTC
TRBD1	TRBV12-5	TRBJ2-7	.	CASVLTGTGSYEQYF	TGTGCTAGTGTCCTTACCGGGACAGGGTCCTACGAGCAGTACTTC
.	TRBV19	TRBJ1-4	.	CASSSPGGTNEKLFF	TGTGCCAGTAGCAGCCCCGGAGGAACTAATGAAAAACTGTTTTTT
TRBD1	TRBV3-1/TRBV3-2	TRBJ1-2	.	CASSPTGQGAGYTF	TGTGCCAGCAGCCCCACGGGACAGGGGGCTGGCTACACCTTC
TRBD2	TRBV5-1	TRBJ2-1	many	CASIAESGAYNEQFF	TGCGCCAGCATCGCAGAAAGCGGGGCCTACAATGAGCAGTTCTTC